The rows below give T cell receptor beta chains drawn from one sample of a study of blood T cell repertoires in COVID-19. Sequencing was performed with immunoSEQ multiplex PCR; in TCRdb, only in-frame clones are kept and a portion is missing. The top ten clones hold about a tenth of a sample with over 85,000 clones, 70% to 90% of them seen once. The source material was peripheral blood. All receptors derive from a man in his forties with active or convalescent COVID-19. CDR3s include the opening cysteine and the closing phenylalanine or tryptophan. Each record gives: CDR3 DNA, CDR3 protein, V gene, J gene, D gene, clone size. A D gene is named only where the DNA matches it firmly. Clone size is not always given. Where it is, it says once, few, many or a class for expanded clones.

DNA: TGCAGCGTTGCAGGGGGACAGGGGCTAGACTATGGCTACACCTTC; CDR3: CSVAGGQGLDYGYTF; V: TRBV29-1; J: TRBJ1-2; D: TRBD1; size: .
DNA: TGTGCCAGCAGGAGGAAGGGAAACACCATATATTTT; CDR3: CASRRKGNTIYF; V: TRBV6-5; J: TRBJ1-3; D: .; size: .
DNA: TGTGCCATCAGTGAGTCCCCGGGAGTAGGGACCGGGGAGCTGTTTTTT; CDR3: CAISESPGVGTGELFF; V: TRBV10-3; J: TRBJ2-2; D: .; size: many
DNA: TGTGCCAGCAGCCGCGACAGAGCCACAGATACGCAGTATTTT; CDR3: CASSRDRATDTQYF; V: TRBV16; J: TRBJ2-3; D: .; size: .
DNA: TGCGCCAGCAATGCGGCTAGCGGGGCCTCCTACGAGCAGTACTTC; CDR3: CASNAASGASYEQYF; V: TRBV5-1; J: TRBJ2-7; D: TRBD2; size: .
DNA: TGTGCCAGCAGACTTTCAAGCTCTGGGGCCAACGTCCTGACTTTC; CDR3: CASRLSSSGANVLTF; V: TRBV6-5; J: TRBJ2-6; D: .; size: .
DNA: TGCGCCAGCAGCCTTAAGGGGGATGACTATGGCTACACCTTC; CDR3: CASSLKGDDYGYTF; V: TRBV5-1; J: TRBJ1-2; D: .; size: once
DNA: TGTGCCAGCAGCTTACGGTCCTACGAGCAGTACTTC; CDR3: CASSLRSYEQYF; V: TRBV5-6; J: TRBJ2-7; D: .; size: .
DNA: TGTGCCAGCAGCCCGGGGACAGCCGGAAACACCATATATTTT; CDR3: CASSPGTAGNTIYF; V: TRBV7-9; J: TRBJ1-3; D: TRBD1; size: .
DNA: TGTGCTAGCAGCCCTGGGACTACCCTCCAAGAGACCCAGTACTTC; CDR3: CASSPGTTLQETQYF; V: TRBV7-7; J: TRBJ2-5; D: TRBD2; size: .
DNA: TGCAGTGCCTTCCTTAATACGCAGTATTTT; CDR3: CSAFLNTQYF; V: TRBV20-1; J: TRBJ2-3; D: .; size: .
DNA: TGTGCCAGCAGTGCATCGGGACATTTGCTGAGCAATCAGCCCCAGCATTTT; CDR3: CASSASGHLLSNQPQHF; V: TRBV6-2/TRBV6-3; J: TRBJ1-5; D: .; size: .
DNA: TGTGCCAGCAGCCAGATGGGGCTAGCGGGGGAGAGCGCATTGTTCTTC; CDR3: CASSQMGLAGESALFF; V: TRBV14; J: TRBJ2-1; D: TRBD2; size: .
DNA: TGTGCCAGCACGCATCCAGCGGCAGATACGCAGTATTTT; CDR3: CASTHPAADTQYF; V: TRBV7-9; J: TRBJ2-3; D: .; size: .
DNA: TGTGCCAGCAGCTTGAAGGGGGCTAAGGAGACCCAGTACTTC; CDR3: CASSLKGAKETQYF; V: TRBV7-9; J: TRBJ2-5; D: TRBD1; size: .
DNA: TGTGCCAGCAGTGTCGCCTGGACGGAGGCCTACTACGAGCAGTACTTC; CDR3: CASSVAWTEAYYEQYF; V: TRBV6-1; J: TRBJ2-7; D: .; size: .
DNA: TGTGCCAGCAGCCATTGGGGAGCGGGGGCCCACAATGAGCAGTTCTTC; CDR3: CASSHWGAGAHNEQFF; V: TRBV3-1/TRBV3-2; J: TRBJ2-1; D: TRBD2; size: .
DNA: TGTGCCAGCTCACCACTCATAGCCTCAAGGCAAAACAGGCCCAGCTCTGGAAACACCATATATTTT; CDR3: CASSPLIASRQNRPSSGNTIYF; V: TRBV18; J: TRBJ1-3; D: .; size: .
DNA: TGTGCCAGCAGTTATAGGGACAAAAGCACAGATACGCAGTATTTT; CDR3: CASSYRDKSTDTQYF; V: TRBV6-2/TRBV6-3; J: TRBJ2-3; D: .; size: .
DNA: TGTGCCAGCAGCGGGGACAGGTGGGGCATGAACACTGAAGCTTTCTTT; CDR3: CASSGDRWGMNTEAFF; V: TRBV9; J: TRBJ1-1; D: TRBD1; size: .
DNA: TGTGCCAGCTCACCGGTGGAGACCGGGACCCAGTACTTC; CDR3: CASSPVETGTQYF; V: TRBV18; J: TRBJ2-5; D: .; size: .
DNA: TGTGCCAGCAGTTCGGGACAGTATAATGAAAAACTGTTTTTT; CDR3: CASSSGQYNEKLFF; V: TRBV27; J: TRBJ1-4; D: TRBD1; size: once
DNA: TGTGCCATCAGCGTCTCTGGGGCTCAAGAGACCCAGTACTTC; CDR3: CAISVSGAQETQYF; V: TRBV10-3; J: TRBJ2-5; D: .; size: .
DNA: TGTGCCAGCAGCCCATCGACAGTCGAGCCCATATATTTT; CDR3: CASSPSTVEPIYF; V: TRBV11-2; J: TRBJ1-3; D: .; size: few
DNA: TGTGCCAGCAGCTTTAGCGGGGGGGCCCAAGAGACCCAGTACTTC; CDR3: CASSFSGGAQETQYF; V: TRBV7-2; J: TRBJ2-5; D: TRBD2; size: .
DNA: TGTGCCAGCAGCCGTGACAGTAACTATGGCTACACCTTC; CDR3: CASSRDSNYGYTF; V: TRBV5-4; J: TRBJ1-2; D: .; size: .
DNA: TGTGCCAGCAGCTTGGGAGGGCGCGGGGGGCCCGACACCGGGGAGCTGTTTTTT; CDR3: CASSLGGRGGPDTGELFF; V: TRBV5-4; J: TRBJ2-2; D: TRBD2; size: once
DNA: TGTGCCAGCAGCTTCCTTCCATGGATGCACAGCACTGAAGCTTTCTTT; CDR3: CASSFLPWMHSTEAFF; V: TRBV7-2; J: TRBJ1-1; D: .; size: .
DNA: TGTGCCAGCAGTTTGACAGGGTACAATGAGCAGTTCTTC; CDR3: CASSLTGYNEQFF; V: TRBV27; J: TRBJ2-1; D: TRBD1; size: .
DNA: TGTGCCAGCAGCGACAGGGGGTATGGCTACACCTTC; CDR3: CASSDRGYGYTF; V: TRBV6-5; J: TRBJ1-2; D: TRBD1; size: .
DNA: TGTGCCAGTAGTGGCCCTTCTGGGGCCAACGTCCTGACTTTC; CDR3: CASSGPSGANVLTF; V: TRBV19; J: TRBJ2-6; D: .; size: once
DNA: TGCAGCGCCGTGGAGGGGGCGCGTGCTTTCTTT; CDR3: CSAVEGARAFF; V: TRBV29-1; J: TRBJ1-1; D: TRBD1; size: .
DNA: TGTGCCAGCAGCCAAGATAGGACAGGGGGCGTTCCCTACGAGCAGTACTTC; CDR3: CASSQDRTGGVPYEQYF; V: TRBV3-1/TRBV3-2; J: TRBJ2-7; D: TRBD1; size: .
DNA: TGTGCCAGCAGCCTCGGCAGCGGGGGGGCCCATGAGCAGTTCTTC; CDR3: CASSLGSGGAHEQFF; V: TRBV4-2; J: TRBJ2-1; D: TRBD2; size: .
DNA: TGTGCCTGGACCCCGGGACTCACGTTTGACACTGAAGCTTTCTTT; CDR3: CAWTPGLTFDTEAFF; V: TRBV30; J: TRBJ1-1; D: .; size: .
DNA: TGTGCCAGCAGTTCCCCGGTCTATAGTGAAGCTTTCTTT; CDR3: CASSSPVYSEAFF; V: TRBV12-3/TRBV12-4; J: TRBJ1-1; D: .; size: .
DNA: TGTGCCAGCAGTCAATGGGCAGGGTTGTCATCCTACGAGCAGTACTTC; CDR3: CASSQWAGLSSYEQYF; V: TRBV5-5; J: TRBJ2-7; D: .; size: .
DNA: TGTGCCACACGGACAGGGGGGAACACCGGGGAGCTGTTTTTT; CDR3: CATRTGGNTGELFF; V: TRBV10-3; J: TRBJ2-2; D: TRBD1; size: .
DNA: TGTGCCAGCAGTTTGAGCGGGGTTGGGAACACTGAAGCTTTCTTT; CDR3: CASSLSGVGNTEAFF; V: TRBV28; J: TRBJ1-1; D: .; size: .
DNA: TGTGCCAGCGCGCCCAACCCCACGAACACCGGGGAGCTGTTTTTT; CDR3: CASAPNPTNTGELFF; V: TRBV28; J: TRBJ2-2; D: .; size: .
DNA: TGCGCCAGCAGCCATAGCAGGGGATCGGGAGATACGCAGTATTTT; CDR3: CASSHSRGSGDTQYF; V: TRBV4-1; J: TRBJ2-3; D: .; size: .
DNA: TGTGCCAGCACCCGGGACAACTACGAGCAGTACTTC; CDR3: CASTRDNYEQYF; V: TRBV7-9; J: TRBJ2-7; D: .; size: .
DNA: TGTGCCAGCAGCTTAGGGGGACAGGGCTATGGTGAAAAACTGTTTTTT; CDR3: CASSLGGQGYGEKLFF; V: TRBV11-2; J: TRBJ1-4; D: TRBD1; size: .
DNA: TGCGCCAGCAGCCCGGAACACGGGTTCTCTGGAAACACCATATATTTT; CDR3: CASSPEHGFSGNTIYF; V: TRBV5-1; J: TRBJ1-3; D: .; size: .
DNA: TGTGCCAGCACTATACAGGGGCGACGGACTGAAGCTTTCTTT; CDR3: CASTIQGRRTEAFF; V: TRBV2; J: TRBJ1-1; D: TRBD1; size: .
DNA: TGTGCCAGCGCGAGACTGGACAGGGGGCTGGAAGAGACCCAGTACTTC; CDR3: CASARLDRGLEETQYF; V: TRBV27; J: TRBJ2-5; D: TRBD1; size: .